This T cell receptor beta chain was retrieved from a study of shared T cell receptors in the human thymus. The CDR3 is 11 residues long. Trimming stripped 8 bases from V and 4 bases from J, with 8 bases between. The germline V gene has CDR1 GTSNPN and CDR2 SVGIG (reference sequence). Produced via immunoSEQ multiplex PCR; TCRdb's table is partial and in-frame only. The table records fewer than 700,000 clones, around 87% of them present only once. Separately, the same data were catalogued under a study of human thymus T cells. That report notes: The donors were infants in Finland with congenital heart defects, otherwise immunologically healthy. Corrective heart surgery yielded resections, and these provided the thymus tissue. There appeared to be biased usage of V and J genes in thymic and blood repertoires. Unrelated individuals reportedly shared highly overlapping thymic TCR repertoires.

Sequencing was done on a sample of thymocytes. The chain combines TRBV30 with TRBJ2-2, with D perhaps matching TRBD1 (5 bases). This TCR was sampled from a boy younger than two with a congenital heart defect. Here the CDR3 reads CAQGCTGELFF. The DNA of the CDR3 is TGTGCCCAGGGATGCACCGGGGAGCTGTTTTTT.